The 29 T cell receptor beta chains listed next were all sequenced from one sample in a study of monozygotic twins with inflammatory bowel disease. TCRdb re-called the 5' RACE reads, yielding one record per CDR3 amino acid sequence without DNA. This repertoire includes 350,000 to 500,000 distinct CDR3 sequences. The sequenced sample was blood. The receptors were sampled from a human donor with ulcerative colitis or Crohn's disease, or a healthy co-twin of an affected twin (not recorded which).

CDR3 loop: CASSRGTGVNTEAFF. V usage is TRBV3-1 and J usage is TRBJ1-1; the D call of TRBD1 rests on TCRdb alone, since no DNA is present to check it. The CDR3 spans 15 residues. Germline CDR1 reads LGHDT; CDR2 reads YNNKEL (reference sequence).

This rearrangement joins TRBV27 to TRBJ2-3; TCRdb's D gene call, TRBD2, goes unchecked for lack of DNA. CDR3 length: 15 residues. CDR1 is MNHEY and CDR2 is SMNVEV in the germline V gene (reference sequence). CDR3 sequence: CATNSLAGAADTQYF.

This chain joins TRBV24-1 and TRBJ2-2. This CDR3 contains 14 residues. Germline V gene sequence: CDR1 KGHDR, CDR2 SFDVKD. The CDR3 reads CATSVSGNTGELFF.

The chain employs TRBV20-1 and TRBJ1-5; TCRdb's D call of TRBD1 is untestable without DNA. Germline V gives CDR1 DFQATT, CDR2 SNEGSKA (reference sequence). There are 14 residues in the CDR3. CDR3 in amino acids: CSAREGVGNQPQHF.

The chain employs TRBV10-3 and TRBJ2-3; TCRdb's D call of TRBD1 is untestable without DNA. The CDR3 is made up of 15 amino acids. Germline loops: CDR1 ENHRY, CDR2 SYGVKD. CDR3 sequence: CAITKGQEATDTQYF.

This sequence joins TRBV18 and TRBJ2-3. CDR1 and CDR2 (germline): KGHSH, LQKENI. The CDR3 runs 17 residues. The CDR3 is CASSPQRVQAGRDTQYF.

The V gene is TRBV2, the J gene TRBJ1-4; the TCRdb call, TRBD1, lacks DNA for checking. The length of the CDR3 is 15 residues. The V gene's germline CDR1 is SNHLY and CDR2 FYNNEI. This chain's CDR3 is CASSDGGQGGEKLFF. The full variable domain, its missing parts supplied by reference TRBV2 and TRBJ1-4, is EPEVTQTPSHQVTQMGQEVILRCVPISNHLYFYWYRQILGQKVEFLVSFYNNEISEKSEIFDDQFSVERPDGSNFTLKIRSTKLEDSAMYFCASSDGGQGGEKLFFGSGTQLSVL.

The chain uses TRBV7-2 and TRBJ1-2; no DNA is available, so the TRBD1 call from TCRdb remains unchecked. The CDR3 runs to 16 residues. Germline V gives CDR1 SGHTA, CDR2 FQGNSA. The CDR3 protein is CASSSEGGKGIYGYTF. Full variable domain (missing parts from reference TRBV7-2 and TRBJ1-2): GAGVSQSPSNKVTEKGKDVELRCDPISGHTALYWYRQSLGQGLEFLIYFQGNSAPDKSGLPSDRFSAERTGGSVSTLTIQRTQQEDSAVYLCASSSEGGKGIYGYTFGSGTRLTVV.

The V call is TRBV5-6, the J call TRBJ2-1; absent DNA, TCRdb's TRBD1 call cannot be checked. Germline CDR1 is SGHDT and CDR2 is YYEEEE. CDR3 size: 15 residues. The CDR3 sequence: CASSSRDRDYNEQFF.

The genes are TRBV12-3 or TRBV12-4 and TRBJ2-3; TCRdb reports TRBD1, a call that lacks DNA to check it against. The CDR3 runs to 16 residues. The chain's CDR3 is CASRPGGASGTDTQYF.

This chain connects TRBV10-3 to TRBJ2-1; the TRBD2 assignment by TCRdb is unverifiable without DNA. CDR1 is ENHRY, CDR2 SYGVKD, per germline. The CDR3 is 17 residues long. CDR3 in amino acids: CAISESSLAGGQDEQFF.

The CDR3 protein is CASSLGFDTGELFF. V usage is TRBV5-1 and J usage is TRBJ2-2. CDR1 is SGHRS, CDR2 YFSETQ, per germline. There are 14 residues in the CDR3. Using reference TRBV5-1 and TRBJ2-2 for the parts outside the CDR3, the full variable domain is KAGVTQTPRYLIKTRGQQVTLSCSPISGHRSVSWYQQTPGQGLQFLFEYFSETQRNKGNFPGRFSGRQFSNSRSEMNVSTLELGDSALYLCASSLGFDTGELFFGEGSRLTVL.

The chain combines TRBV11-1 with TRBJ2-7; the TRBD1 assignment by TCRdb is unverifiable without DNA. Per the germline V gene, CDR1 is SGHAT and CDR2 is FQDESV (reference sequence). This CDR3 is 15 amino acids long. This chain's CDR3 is CASSPAGQTPREQYF.

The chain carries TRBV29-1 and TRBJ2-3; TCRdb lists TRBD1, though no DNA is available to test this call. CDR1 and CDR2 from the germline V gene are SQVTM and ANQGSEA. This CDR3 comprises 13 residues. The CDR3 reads CSVDGTAQNTQYF.

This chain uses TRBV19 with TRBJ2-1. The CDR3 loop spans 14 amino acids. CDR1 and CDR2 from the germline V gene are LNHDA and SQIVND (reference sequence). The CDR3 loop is CASSIQRPQNEQFF.

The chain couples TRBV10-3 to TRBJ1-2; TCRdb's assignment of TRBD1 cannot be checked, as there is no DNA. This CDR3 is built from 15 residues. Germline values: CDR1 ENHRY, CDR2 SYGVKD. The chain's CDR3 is CAISETATDRDGYTF.

The CDR3: CATSDPAGRNEQFF. This chain links TRBV24-1 with TRBJ2-1; TCRdb picks TRBD1, but there is no DNA to check that call. This CDR3 spans 14 amino acids. Germline assignment: CDR1 KGHDR and CDR2 SFDVKD.

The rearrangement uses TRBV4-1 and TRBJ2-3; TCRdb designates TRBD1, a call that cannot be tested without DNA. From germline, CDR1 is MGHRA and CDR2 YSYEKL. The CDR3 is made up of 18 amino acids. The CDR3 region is CASSQEYLGGQSPDTQYF.

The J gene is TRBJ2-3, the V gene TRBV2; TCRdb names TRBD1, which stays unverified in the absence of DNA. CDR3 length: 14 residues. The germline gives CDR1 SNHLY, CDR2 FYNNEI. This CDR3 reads CASSYTQGRDTQYF.

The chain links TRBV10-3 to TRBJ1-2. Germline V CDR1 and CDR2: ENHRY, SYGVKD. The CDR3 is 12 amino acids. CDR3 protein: CAISDRGDGYTF.

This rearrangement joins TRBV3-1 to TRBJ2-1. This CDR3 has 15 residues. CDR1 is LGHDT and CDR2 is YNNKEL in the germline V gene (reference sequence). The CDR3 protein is CASSQDLSSYNEQFF.

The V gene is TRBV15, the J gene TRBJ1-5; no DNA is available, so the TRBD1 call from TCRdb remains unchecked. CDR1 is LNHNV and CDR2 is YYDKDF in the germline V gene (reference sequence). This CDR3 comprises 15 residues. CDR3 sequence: CATSKGQGVNQPQHF.

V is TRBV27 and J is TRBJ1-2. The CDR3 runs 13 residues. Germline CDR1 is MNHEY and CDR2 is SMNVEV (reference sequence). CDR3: CASSPAQVRGYTF.

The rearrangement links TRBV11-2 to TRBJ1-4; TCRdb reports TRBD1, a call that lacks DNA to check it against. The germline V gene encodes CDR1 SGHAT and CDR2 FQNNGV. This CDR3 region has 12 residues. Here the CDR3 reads CASSFSGGTLFF.

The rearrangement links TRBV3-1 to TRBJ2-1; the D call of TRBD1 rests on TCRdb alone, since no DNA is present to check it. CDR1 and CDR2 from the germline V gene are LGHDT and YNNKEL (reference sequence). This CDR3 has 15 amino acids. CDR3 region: CASSQWQGRMDEQFF.

Here the CDR3 reads CASSLSGRRDEQYF. The V and J genes are TRBV7-9 and TRBJ2-7. Germline CDR1 is SEHNR and CDR2 is FQNEAQ (reference sequence). CDR3 length: 14 amino acids.

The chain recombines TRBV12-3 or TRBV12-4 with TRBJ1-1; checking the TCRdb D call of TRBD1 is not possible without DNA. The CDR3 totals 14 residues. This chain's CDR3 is CASVNRGFNTEAFF.

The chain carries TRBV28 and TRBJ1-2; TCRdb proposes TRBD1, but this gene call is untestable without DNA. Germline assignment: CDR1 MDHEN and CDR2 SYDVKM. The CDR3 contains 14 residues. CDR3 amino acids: CASRLPGQNCGYTF.

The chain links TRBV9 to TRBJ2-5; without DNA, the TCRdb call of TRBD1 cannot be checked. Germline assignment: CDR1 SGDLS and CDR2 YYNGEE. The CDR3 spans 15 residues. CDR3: CASSVGDRGQETQYF.